This note documents a single TCR beta chain sequence. Its antigen is still unknown. This sample is part of a study of response to subunit inactivated influenza vaccine. Trimming left V 0 bases short and J 2 bases short, with 5 bases between. From germline, CDR1 is SGHKS and CDR2 YYEKEE (reference sequence). The CDR3 runs 13 residues. Overall study results and limits: Each seasonal influenza vaccination recruits few new T cells, the authors suggested.

One entry per CDR3 protein results from TCRdb running MiXCR on the RT-PCR reads. The sample lists 150,000 to 200,000 distinct CDR3 sequences; under 13% were seen once. The sequences come from non-naive T cells sorted from PBMCs, collected 45 days after vaccination. The source is a man in his forties or fifties who received an inactivated influenza vaccine. The rearrangement joins TRBV5-5 to TRBJ2-5; the D is unclear. CDR3 in DNA: TGTGCCAGCAGCTTGGCCTTTCAAGAGACCCAGTACTTC. Amino acid sequence: CASSLAFQETQYF.